This T cell receptor (beta chain) was documented in a study of radiation and T cells in renal cell carcinoma. CDR3 length equals 14 residues. Germline assignment: CDR1 MNHEY and CDR2 SMNVEV (reference sequence). Trimming took 3 bases from V and 7 from J, leaving 13 bases between them. Assay used: immunoSEQ multiplex PCR; TCRdb lists only in-frame clones, some missing. Altogether 15,000 to 20,000 clones are present, less than 65% being singletons, with the ten largest covering roughly 10%. Treatment here: 15 Gy SBRT to primary tumor, nephrectomy 4 weeks later. Nephrectomy followed 15 Gy stereotactic body radiation by 4 weeks.

The sequencing here drew on tumor tissue, taken from a patient whose treatment included radiotherapy and nephrectomy. The chain employs TRBV27 and TRBJ2-1, with a tentative D call TRBD2 (6 bases). The sequence was obtained from a man aged 45-65 years with renal cell carcinoma. This chain's CDR3 is CASSFGDWQNEQFF. The CDR3 DNA follows: TGTGCCAGCAGTTTTGGGGACTGGCAAAATGAGCAGTTCTTC.